The 21 T cell receptor beta chains given below trace back to one sample, sequenced in a study of cytomegalovirus exposure and HLA in healthy donors. The study ran its PCR with 60 Vbeta and 13 Jbeta primers. The repertoire was sequenced with immunoSEQ multiplex PCR; TCRdb's copy has only in-frame clones and lacks some. Of approximately 82,000 clones detected, around 70% appear once; the ten largest clones hold 6.2%. The sequencing sample was made of PBMCs. These receptors were collected from a woman in her forties or fifties in good health and CMV-seropositive.

The V call is TRBV5-6, the J call TRBJ1-2; D is perhaps TRBD1 (6 bases). CDR1 and CDR2 (germline): SGHDT, YYEEEE. V lost 1 base to trimming and J lost 7 bases, with 14 bases between them. The CDR3 spans 14 residues. Here the CDR3 DNA reads TGTGCCAGCAGCTTGAATAGGGGGGGTAGTGGCTACACCTTC. Its protein is CASSLNRGGSGYTF.

This clone has a single count. The V call is TRBV30, the J call TRBJ1-2, with D unresolved. This CDR3 is built from 15 residues. V was pared by 6 bases and J by 2 bases, with 19 bases between. Germline V CDR1 and CDR2: GTSNPN, SVGIG (reference sequence). CDR3 sequence reads: CACKIGLSPNYGYTF. In DNA form, the CDR3 reads TGTGCCTGTAAAATAGGACTATCCCCAAACTATGGCTACACCTTC.

This clone has a single count. This chain uses TRBV2 with TRBJ2-2, with 7 bases matching TRBD1. Trimming at V came to 7 bases and at J to 0 bases, leaving 5 bases not matched to a gene. CDR1 SNHLY and CDR2 FYNNEI come from the germline V gene. The CDR3 sequence is 15 residues long. CDR3 in DNA: TGTGCCAGCAAGCCCGGGACAGCGAACACCGGGGAGCTGTTTTTT. Encoded protein: CASKPGTANTGELFF.

The gene calls are TRBV5-1 and TRBJ2-5; 11 positions match TRBD2. The CDR3 has 15 residues. Germline V gene sequence: CDR1 SGHRS, CDR2 YFSETQ. V gave up 4 bases and J gave up 4 bases; unmatched junction bases: 6. CDR3 in DNA: TGCGCCAGCAGCACTAGCGGGAGCGGTCGAGAGACCCAGTACTTC. Protein sequence: CASSTSGSGRETQYF.

The chain links TRBV10-1 to TRBJ2-3, with D possibly matching TRBD1 (6 bases). Looked up from germline, CDR1 is WNHNN and CDR2 is SYGVQD (reference sequence). CDR3 length equals 15 residues. With 2 bases removed from V and 2 bases from J, the gap between germline ends came to 11 bases. CDR3 bases: TGCGCCAGCAGTGAGGACAGGCCTCACACAGATACGCAGTATTTT. Translation: CASSEDRPHTDTQYF.

Only a few counts were recorded for this clone. The chain links TRBV2 to TRBJ1-1; 11 bases line up with TRBD1. The trim removed 5 bases at V and 1 base at J, leaving 3 bases unmatched. The germline V gene has CDR1 SNHLY and CDR2 FYNNEI. This CDR3 is built from 15 residues. The DNA of the CDR3 is TGTGCCAGCAGTACGGGACAGGGGGAGAACACTGAAGCTTTCTTT. Encoded protein: CASSTGQGENTEAFF.

The chain links TRBV29-1 to TRBJ2-7; TRBD1 is a possible D gene (5 bases). This CDR3 has 11 amino acids. Trimming took off 5 bases at V and 3 bases at J, with 8 bases between the two ends. Looked up from germline, CDR1 is SQVTM and CDR2 is ANQGSEA. The CDR3 spells CSVRTYYEQYF. The CDR3 DNA is TGCAGCGTTCGGACATACTACGAGCAGTACTTC.

The genes are TRBV7-6 and TRBJ1-4, with D maybe TRBD1 (5 bases). V was pared by 3 bases and J by 6 bases, with 8 bases between. Per the germline V gene, CDR1 is SGHVS and CDR2 is FNYEAQ. The CDR3 runs 13 residues. The CDR3 DNA reads as TGTGCCAGCAGCTTCCGCAGGGATGAAAAACTGTTTTTT. Protein sequence: CASSFRRDEKLFF.

The CDR3 loop reads CSVVRGSSVGGELFF. DNA of the CDR3: TGCAGCGTTGTTAGGGGATCGTCGGTCGGCGGGGAGCTGTTTTTT. This chain joins TRBV29-1 and TRBJ2-2, with D possibly being TRBD1 (5 bases). The CDR3 loop spans 15 amino acids. V was clipped by 4 bases and J by 7 bases, with 19 bases between them. Germline V gives CDR1 SQVTM, CDR2 ANQGSEA.

This clone appeared a few times. The chain employs TRBV7-6 and TRBJ2-7, with 9 bases lining up with TRBD1. The CDR3 has 17 residues. Germline V gene lookup returns CDR1 SGHVS and CDR2 FNYEAQ. Trimming removed 5 bases from V and 0 bases from J; junction bases left unmatched: 11. DNA for the CDR3: TGTGCCAGCAGCCCCAACCCGGGACAGGGAAGCTCCTACGAGCAGTACTTC. Translating gives CASSPNPGQGSSYEQYF.

V is TRBV2 and J is TRBJ2-5; the D is unclear. CDR3 length equals 13 residues. Germline V gives CDR1 SNHLY, CDR2 FYNNEI. With 6 bases removed from V and 0 bases from J, the gap between germline ends came to 8 bases. In nucleotides, the CDR3 is TGTGCCAGCAGGGCCCTCGACCAAGAGACCCAGTACTTC. This translates into CASRALDQETQYF.

V and J are TRBV5-1 and TRBJ2-7, with D hard to call. V lost 4 bases and J lost 0, with 5 bases in between. The CDR3 consists of 12 residues. Germline V CDR1 and CDR2: SGHRS, YFSETQ. CDR3 nucleotide sequence: TGCGCCAGCAGCCCGAGCTCCTACGAGCAGTACTTC. It is translated as CASSPSSYEQYF. The entire variable domain, with the rest obtained from reference TRBV5-1 and TRBJ2-7, is as follows: KAGVTQTPRYLIKTRGQQVTLSCSPISGHRSVSWYQQTPGQGLQFLFEYFSETQRNKGNFPGRFSGRQFSNSRSEMNVSTLELGDSALYLCASSPSSYEQYFGPGTRLTVT.

The chain joins TRBV7-6 to TRBJ2-7; tentatively, D is TRBD1 (5 bases). Germline V gene lookup returns CDR1 SGHVS and CDR2 FNYEAQ. This CDR3 has 17 amino acids. Trimming removed 1 base at V and 1 base at J, with 17 bases between. CDR3: CASSLGIRGTESYEQYF. In DNA, the CDR3 is TGTGCCAGCAGCTTAGGAATTAGGGGAACAGAGTCCTACGAGCAGTACTTC.

This sequence joins TRBV27 and TRBJ2-7; 12 bases are a match to TRBD1. Losses at the gene ends were 6 bases for V and 3 bases for J; bases not matched to a gene: 12. Germline CDR1 and CDR2: MNHEY and SMNVEV (reference sequence). The CDR3 totals 17 residues. CDR3 sequence (DNA): TGTGCCAGCAGAACCACCGTGGGGACAGGGGGCCTCTACGAGCAGTACTTC. Translated: CASRTTVGTGGLYEQYF.

This chain connects TRBV7-6 to TRBJ1-1; a possible D gene is TRBD1 (5 bases). CDR1 is SGHVS and CDR2 is FNYEAQ in the germline V gene. There are 13 residues in the CDR3. Trimming stripped 5 bases from V and 1 base from J, with 8 bases between. CDR3 residues: CASSPGGNTEAFF. CDR3 coding DNA: TGTGCCAGCAGCCCGGGGGGGAACACTGAAGCTTTCTTT.

This chain links TRBV5-6 with TRBJ2-3; TRBD2 aligns across 7 bases. Germline CDR1 reads SGHDT; CDR2 reads YYEEEE. The CDR3 loop spans 17 amino acids. Germline trimming cut 0 bases from V and 1 base from J; bases unmatched to any gene: 8. The CDR3 DNA is TGTGCCAGCAGCTTGGGGGCTAGCGGTAAGCGCACAGATACGCAGTATTTT. Its translation: CASSLGASGKRTDTQYF.

This clone was seen only once. J is TRBJ2-7 and V is TRBV11-2, with D maybe TRBD1 (6 bases). CDR1 is SGHAT and CDR2 is FQNNGV in the germline V gene. The CDR3 contains 18 residues. The ends were cut back, 2 bases at V and 1 base at J, with 21 bases in the middle. The CDR3 spells CASSLQSFRGRPSYEQYF. CDR3 coding DNA: TGTGCCAGCAGCTTACAGTCTTTCAGGGGTAGGCCTTCCTACGAGCAGTACTTC.

The rearrangement joins TRBV28 to TRBJ1-5; D possibly corresponds to TRBD1 (5 bases). Per the germline V gene, CDR1 is MDHEN and CDR2 is SYDVKM. This CDR3 has 12 residues. Trimming took 2 bases from V and 11 from J, leaving 10 bases between them. The CDR3 sequence: CASSLGGGAQHF. In nucleotides, the CDR3 is TGTGCCAGCAGTTTAGGGGGAGGTGCCCAGCATTTT.

Written as DNA, the CDR3 is TGTGCCAGCAGCCCCCCGGGACTAGGGGGTTACGAGCAGTACTTC. It is translated as CASSPPGLGGYEQYF. The J gene is TRBJ2-7, the V gene TRBV28; TRBD2 matches at 8 bases. The CDR3 covers 15 residues. Per the germline V gene, CDR1 is MDHEN and CDR2 is SYDVKM. The V gene end was trimmed by 6 bases and the J gene end by 4 bases; junction bases not matched to a gene: 11.

The chain combines TRBV28 with TRBJ2-7, with 7 nucleotides matching TRBD2. J was trimmed by 2 bases and V by 7 bases; bases with no gene match: 8. The CDR3 extends over 14 amino acids. Germline V gene data show CDR1 as MDHEN and CDR2 as SYDVKM. As DNA, the CDR3 is TGTGCCAGCACCACCCCAGCGGGACCCTACGAGCAGTACTTC. It is translated as CASTTPAGPYEQYF.

This chain links TRBV6-5 with TRBJ2-3, with TRBD2 as a possible D gene (5 bases). Deletions cut 8 bases from V and 0 bases from J, with 12 bases between. Germline CDR1 reads MNHEY; CDR2 reads SVGAGI. The CDR3 has 14 amino acids. This CDR3 is CASSERLSTDTQYF. CDR3 DNA sequence: TGTGCCAGCTCTGAGCGGCTCAGCACAGATACGCAGTATTTT.